This T cell receptor beta chain was recovered during a study of blood T cell repertoires in COVID-19. Looking at the study overall: The United States, Italy and Spain supplied acute and convalescent COVID-19 samples. Nucleic acid was either cDNA or gDNA, and it came from T cells, B-cell-depleted T cells, or PBMCs.

The authors' processing: Reference gene primer amplification gave nucleated cell count estimates. Sequencing was performed with immunoSEQ multiplex PCR; in TCRdb, only in-frame clones are kept and a portion is missing. V and J calls and clone size follow that table, whereas D and trimming were derived from the DNA. The sample lists some 71,000 clones; more than 80% were seen once. Followed over time, Seattle patients had been enrolled while infection was active. The sample consisted of peripheral blood. The source of this sequence is a man aged 45-65 years with COVID-19, enrolled during active disease.

The CDR3 sequence is CASSVGQGPIHQPQHF. The CDR3 DNA follows: TGTGCCAGCAGCGTAGGACAGGGGCCCATCCATCAGCCCCAGCATTTT. The chain combines TRBV7-9 with TRBJ1-5, with 9 bases fitting TRBD1. The ends lost 5 bases at V and 5 bases at J; junction bases unmatched: 10. The CDR3 sequence is 16 residues long. The germline gives CDR1 SEHNR, CDR2 FQNEAQ (reference sequence).